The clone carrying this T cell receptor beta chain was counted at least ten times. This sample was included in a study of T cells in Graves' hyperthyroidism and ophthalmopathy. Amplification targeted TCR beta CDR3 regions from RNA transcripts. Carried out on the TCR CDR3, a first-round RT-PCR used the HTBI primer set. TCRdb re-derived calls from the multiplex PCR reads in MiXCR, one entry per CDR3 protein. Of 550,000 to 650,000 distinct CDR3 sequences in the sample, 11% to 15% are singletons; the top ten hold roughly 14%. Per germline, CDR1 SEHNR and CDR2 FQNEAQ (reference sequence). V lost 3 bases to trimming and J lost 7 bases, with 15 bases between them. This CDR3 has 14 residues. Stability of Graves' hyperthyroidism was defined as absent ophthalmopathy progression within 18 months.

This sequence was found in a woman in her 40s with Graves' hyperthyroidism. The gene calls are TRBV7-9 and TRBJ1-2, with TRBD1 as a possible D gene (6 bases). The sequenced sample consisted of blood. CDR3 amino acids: CASSFLQGMGGYTF. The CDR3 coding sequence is TGTGCCAGCAGCTTCTTACAGGGAATGGGTGGCTACACCTTC. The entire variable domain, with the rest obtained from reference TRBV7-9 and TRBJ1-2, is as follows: DTGVSQNPRHKITKRGQNVTFRCDPISEHNRLYWYRQTLGQGPEFLTYFQNEAQLEKSRLLSDRFSAERPKGSFSTLEIQRTEQGDSAMYLCASSFLQGMGGYTFGSGTRLTVV.